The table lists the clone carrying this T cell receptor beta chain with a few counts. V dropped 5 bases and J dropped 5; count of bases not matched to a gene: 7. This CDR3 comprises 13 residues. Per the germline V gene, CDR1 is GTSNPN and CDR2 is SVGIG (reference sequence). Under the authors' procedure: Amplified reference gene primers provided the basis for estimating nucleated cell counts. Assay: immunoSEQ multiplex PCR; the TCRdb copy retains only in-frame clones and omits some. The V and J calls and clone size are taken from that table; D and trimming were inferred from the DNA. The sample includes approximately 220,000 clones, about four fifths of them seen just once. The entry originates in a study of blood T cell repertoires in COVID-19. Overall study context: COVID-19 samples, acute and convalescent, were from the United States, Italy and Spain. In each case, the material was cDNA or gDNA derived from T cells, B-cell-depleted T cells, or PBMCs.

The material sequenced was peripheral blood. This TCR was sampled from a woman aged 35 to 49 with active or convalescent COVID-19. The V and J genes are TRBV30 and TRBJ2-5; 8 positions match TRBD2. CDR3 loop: CAWSGLGGETQYF. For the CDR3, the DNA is TGTGCCTGGTCGGGACTAGGAGGGGAGACCCAGTACTTC. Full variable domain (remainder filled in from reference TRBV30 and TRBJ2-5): SQTIHQWPATLVQPVGSPLSLECTVEGTSNPNLYWYRQAAGRGLQLLFYSVGIGQISSEVPQNLSASRPQDRQFILSSKKLLLSDSGFYLCAWSGLGGETQYFGPGTRLLVL.